These 27 T cell receptor beta chains were all obtained from the same sample, sequenced in a study of OX40 agonist ivuxolimab in advanced cancers. Receptor amplification or capture employed the immunoSEQ multiplex PCR assay. TCRdb re-hosts the immuneACCESS table, in-frame sequences only. Its copies lack some clones; in the studies checked, an unresolved V gene accounts for under half of them, and the cause for the rest is not known. Here the sample has some 48,000 clones; about 81% occur a single time. The biggest ten clones account for about 7.2% of the sample. The starting material was CD4+ or CD8+ T cells sorted from blood, obtained in a trial of the OX40 agonist ivuxolimab. The source of these receptors is an adult with an advanced solid tumor such as melanoma, head and neck, liver or kidney cancer.

CDR3 in amino acids: CAWSARGSDSPLHF. CDR3 nucleotide sequence: TGTGCCTGGAGTGCCAGAGGCTCGGATTCACCCCTCCACTTT. V usage is TRBV30 and J usage is TRBJ1-6; D gene unclear. V lost 1 base and J lost 8, with 12 bases in between. The CDR3 extends over 14 amino acids. CDR1 is GTSNPN and CDR2 is SVGIG in the germline V gene (reference sequence).

This sequence joins TRBV25-1 and TRBJ1-2; possibly TRBD1 for D (6 bases). Germline loops: CDR1 MGHDK, CDR2 SYGVNS. The CDR3 extends over 14 amino acids. V shed 3 bases and J shed 4 bases, with 12 bases lying between them. The CDR3 is CASSDGQSSYGYTF. DNA of the CDR3: TGTGCCAGCAGTGATGGACAGTCGTCCTATGGCTACACCTTC.

This clone was observed many times. V gene TRBV11-2 combines with J gene TRBJ2-7; 7 positions agree with TRBD1. The length of the CDR3 is 16 residues. Unmatched junction bases numbered 13, after V lost 8 bases and J lost 0 bases. Germline V gene sequence: CDR1 SGHAT, CDR2 FQNNGV. CDR3 DNA sequence: TGTGCCAGCGGACGCACAGGGGCATCCAACTCCTACGAGCAGTACTTC. Translating it yields CASGRTGASNSYEQYF.

This rearrangement joins TRBV5-1 to TRBJ2-2, with D tentatively TRBD1 (5 bases). Germline V gives CDR1 SGHRS, CDR2 YFSETQ. Trimming pared 4 bases from V and 5 bases from J, leaving 18 bases between. CDR3 size: 16 residues. CDR3 DNA: TGCGCCAGCAGCAATGTAGGGGTGGATCTTACCGGGGAGCTGTTTTTT. Translated: CASSNVGVDLTGELFF.

The chain combines TRBV7-9 with TRBJ2-5, with TRBD1 matching over 7 bases. J lost 5 bases, V lost 4 bases, and 13 bases had no gene match. Germline values: CDR1 SEHNR, CDR2 FQNEAQ (reference sequence). CDR3 length: 16 residues. The CDR3 reads CASSSPERDRVETQYF. For the CDR3, the DNA is TGTGCCAGCAGCTCTCCCGAACGAGACAGGGTGGAGACCCAGTACTTC. The whole variable domain, remainder taken from reference TRBV7-9 and TRBJ2-5, is DTGVSQNPRHKITKRGQNVTFRCDPISEHNRLYWYRQTLGQGPEFLTYFQNEAQLEKSRLLSDRFSAERPKGSFSTLEIQRTEQGDSAMYLCASSSPERDRVETQYFGPGTRLLVL.

The chain carries TRBV5-6 and TRBJ2-6; D ambiguous. CDR3 length: 14 amino acids. In germline, CDR1 is SGHDT, CDR2 YYEEEE. V lost 5 bases, J lost 1 base, and 7 bases lay in between. CDR3 sequence reads: CASRDPSGANVLTF. The CDR3 nucleotides read TGTGCCAGCAGGGACCCGTCTGGGGCCAACGTCCTGACTTTC.

The V gene is TRBV2, the J gene TRBJ1-2; D not resolved. Germline assignment: CDR1 SNHLY and CDR2 FYNNEI. V lost 2 bases, J lost 1 base, and 5 bases lay in between. The CDR3 loop spans 13 amino acids. The CDR3 loop is CASSEQINYGYTF. The CDR3, as DNA: TGTGCCAGCAGTGAACAGATTAACTATGGCTACACCTTC.

This chain's CDR3 is CASSLRLGAEAFF. CDR3 DNA: TGCGCCAGCAGCCTGCGGTTGGGAGCTGAAGCTTTCTTT. The chain employs TRBV5-1 and TRBJ1-1; D not resolved. The CDR3 spans 13 residues. V was clipped by 4 bases and J by 6 bases, with 13 bases between them. Per germline, CDR1 SGHRS and CDR2 YFSETQ. Using reference TRBV5-1 and TRBJ1-1 for the parts outside the CDR3, the full variable domain is KAGVTQTPRYLIKTRGQQVTLSCSPISGHRSVSWYQQTPGQGLQFLFEYFSETQRNKGNFPGRFSGRQFSNSRSEMNVSTLELGDSALYLCASSLRLGAEAFFGQGTRLTVV.

This rearrangement joins TRBV5-1 to TRBJ2-3, with TRBD2 matching 11 bases. Germline CDR1 reads SGHRS; CDR2 reads YFSETQ. There are 18 residues in the CDR3. The V and J ends lost 0 bases and 0 bases, in that order; junction bases with no gene match: 6. CDR3 region: CASSLGGLAVASTDTQYF. Written as DNA, the CDR3 is TGCGCCAGCAGCTTGGGGGGACTAGCGGTCGCTAGCACAGATACGCAGTATTTT.

This clone appeared once. The chain recombines TRBV6-5 with TRBJ2-5; tentatively, D is TRBD1 (5 bases). Between the trimmed V and J ends, which lost 3 bases and 2 bases, there was a span of 10 bases. The CDR3 length is 14 residues. CDR1 is MNHEY and CDR2 is SVGAGI in the germline V gene. In DNA form, the CDR3 reads TGTGCCAGCAGTTATCAGGGATATCAAGAGACCCAGTACTTC. Residues: CASSYQGYQETQYF.

The gene calls are TRBV7-2 and TRBJ2-7, with D unresolved. CDR3 length: 14 amino acids. Germline values: CDR1 SGHTA, CDR2 FQGNSA. V lost 5 bases to trimming and J lost 3 bases, with 14 bases between them. The CDR3 DNA reads TGTGCCAGCAGCCAAGACACCGACCTCTACGAGCAGTACTTC. It yields the protein CASSQDTDLYEQYF.

The J gene is TRBJ2-1, the V gene TRBV6-6, with 11 positions matching TRBD2. Per germline, CDR1 MNHNY and CDR2 SVGAGI (reference sequence). There are 13 residues in the CDR3. Unmatched junction bases numbered 5, after V lost 8 bases and J lost 8 bases. The CDR3 loop is CASFLAGGDEQFF. DNA of the CDR3: TGTGCCAGCTTTTTAGCGGGAGGGGATGAGCAGTTCTTC.

This chain links TRBV2 with TRBJ1-1; D unclear. This CDR3 has 14 amino acids. Trimming pared 6 bases from V and 1 base from J, leaving 12 bases between. Germline CDR1 reads SNHLY; CDR2 reads FYNNEI. This CDR3 reads CASSPTLGNTEAFF. DNA of the CDR3: TGTGCCAGCAGCCCCACCTTGGGGAACACTGAAGCTTTCTTT.

This rearrangement joins TRBV5-6 to TRBJ2-7; unclear D gene. Germline values: CDR1 SGHDT, CDR2 YYEEEE. This CDR3 is 14 amino acids long. V shed 7 bases and J shed 7 bases, with 21 bases lying between them. DNA for the CDR3: TGTGCCAGCCTCTTTGGGCCGCAACAAGGGGAGCAGTACTTC. Translation: CASLFGPQQGEQYF.

The chain has TRBV4-2 and TRBJ1-3; D gene ambiguous. CDR1 and CDR2 from the germline V gene are LGHNA and YNFKEQ. The CDR3 runs to 14 residues. Trimming removed 0 bases from V and 2 bases from J, with 5 bases in between. The CDR3: CASSQDGAGNTIYF. Written as DNA, the CDR3 is TGTGCCAGCAGCCAAGATGGGGCTGGAAACACCATATATTTT.

The chain is built from TRBV19 and TRBJ2-3; 7 bases agree with TRBD1. Losses at the gene ends were 3 bases for V and 3 bases for J; bases not matched to a gene: 12. CDR3 length: 17 residues. The germline V gene has CDR1 LNHDA and CDR2 SQIVND (reference sequence). This CDR3 reads CASSMDLTGMGTDTQYF. The CDR3, as DNA: TGTGCCAGTAGTATGGACCTGACAGGGATGGGGACAGATACGCAGTATTTT. Filled out from reference TRBV19 and TRBJ2-3, the complete variable domain reads DGGITQSPKYLFRKEGQNVTLSCEQNLNHDAMYWYRQDPGQGLRLIYYSQIVNDFQKGDIAEGYSVSREKKESFPLTVTSAQKNPTAFYLCASSMDLTGMGTDTQYFGPGTRLTVL.

The genes are TRBV30 and TRBJ2-6; possibly TRBD1 or TRBD2 for D (5 bases each). The CDR3 spans 14 residues. V was pared by 7 bases and J by 0 bases, with 10 bases between. Germline-derived CDR1 and CDR2 are GTSNPN and SVGIG (reference sequence). The CDR3 sequence: CASGPYSGANVLTF. DNA of the CDR3: TGTGCCTCGGGACCGTACTCTGGGGCCAACGTCCTGACTTTC.

The chain couples TRBV5-4 to TRBJ1-5, with D possibly TRBD1 on 5 matching bases. Trimming shortened V by 4 bases and J by 6 bases, and 17 bases separated the two germline ends. This CDR3 is 15 amino acids long. Germline loops: CDR1 SGHNT, CDR2 YYREEE (reference sequence). The CDR3 here is CASSQGIEGGQPQHF. In DNA form, the CDR3 reads TGTGCCAGCAGCCAGGGTATAGAAGGAGGTCAGCCCCAGCATTTT.

This sequence joins TRBV7-8 and TRBJ1-1; D perhaps matches TRBD1 (6 bases). This CDR3 is built from 15 residues. Germline CDR1 and CDR2: SGHVS and FQNEAQ. The V gene lost 2 bases and the J gene lost 0 bases, with 10 bases spanning the gap. For the CDR3, the DNA is TGTGCCAGCAGCTTATCTCCAGGGGTGAACACTGAAGCTTTCTTT. Its translation: CASSLSPGVNTEAFF.

The genes are TRBV18 and TRBJ2-3; 7 bases are shared with TRBD1. The CDR3 spans 14 residues. The V gene end was trimmed by 4 bases and the J gene end by 0 bases; junction bases not matched to a gene: 1. Germline-derived CDR1 and CDR2 are KGHSH and LQKENI. CDR3 amino acids: CASSLDRSTDTQYF. Written as DNA, the CDR3 is TGTGCCAGCTCACTGGACAGGAGCACAGATACGCAGTATTTT.

V is TRBV10-1 and J is TRBJ2-1, with 10 bases that match TRBD2. The V segment lost 6 bases and the J segment 8 bases; nucleotides outside the gene matches: 10. The CDR3 covers 15 residues. The germline V gene encodes CDR1 WNHNN and CDR2 SYGVQD (reference sequence). DNA of the CDR3: TGCGCCAGCAGGGGGGGGACTAGCGATATGGATGAGCAGTTCTTC. Its protein product is CASRGGTSDMDEQFF.

This clone occurred a few times. This chain uses TRBV19 with TRBJ2-1; 10 nucleotides align to TRBD1. From germline, CDR1 is LNHDA and CDR2 SQIVND (reference sequence). V shed 5 bases, J shed 7 bases, and the junction held 8 bases outside the gene matches. The CDR3 is 15 amino acids. The CDR3 coding sequence is TGTGCCAGTAGTGCGGACAGGGGGGTCCTAAATGAGCAGTTCTTC. Residues: CASSADRGVLNEQFF.

The gene calls are TRBV5-6 and TRBJ2-1; D is unresolved. V was clipped by 3 bases and J by 0 bases, with 13 bases between them. CDR3 length: 16 amino acids. Germline loops: CDR1 SGHDT, CDR2 YYEEEE. Here the CDR3 DNA reads TGTGCCAGCAGCTCCGTGGACCTAAGCTCCTACAATGAGCAGTTCTTC. Protein sequence: CASSSVDLSSYNEQFF. The entire variable domain, with the rest obtained from reference TRBV5-6 and TRBJ2-1, is as follows: DAGVTQSPTHLIKTRGQQVTLRCSPKSGHDTVSWYQQALGQGPQFIFQYYEEEERQRGNFPDRFSGHQFPNYSSELNVNALLLGDSALYLCASSSVDLSSYNEQFFGPGTRLTVL.

The chain is built from TRBV6-5 and TRBJ2-7; TRBD2 is a possible D gene (5 bases). This CDR3 is built from 14 residues. Trimming pared 7 bases from V and 1 base from J, leaving 14 bases between. Germline loops: CDR1 MNHEY, CDR2 SVGAGI. The CDR3 DNA is TGTGCCAGCAATCACGAGACGGGGTCCTACGAGCAGTACTTC. It codes for CASNHETGSYEQYF.

The chain employs TRBV5-3 and TRBJ2-3; 12 bases align to TRBD2. TRBV5-3 is sorted into the ORF group, with uncertain function. There are 16 residues in the CDR3. The junction had 4 bases not matched to a gene; V was cut back by 4 bases and J by 1 base. The CDR3 here is CARSPTSGRGTDTQYF. CDR3 DNA sequence: TGTGCCAGAAGCCCGACTAGCGGGAGAGGCACAGATACGCAGTATTTT.

This clone was recorded only once. The chain is built from TRBV18 and TRBJ1-1; 7 bases are shared with TRBD1. The germline V gene has CDR1 KGHSH and CDR2 LQKENI. The CDR3 has 15 amino acids. V shed 3 bases and J 1 base; nucleotides not matched to a gene: 5. CDR3 region: CASSPIGQANTEAFF. The CDR3 nucleotides read TGTGCCAGCTCACCGATTGGACAGGCGAACACTGAAGCTTTCTTT. Full variable domain (missing parts from reference TRBV18 and TRBJ1-1): NAGVMQNPRHLVRRRGQEARLRCSPMKGHSHVYWYRQLPEEGLKFMVYLQKENIIDESGMPKERFSAEFPKEGPSILRIQQVVRGDSAAYFCASSPIGQANTEAFFGQGTRLTVV.

The chain joins TRBV27 to TRBJ1-4; D is undetermined. Trimming pared 6 bases from V and 5 bases from J, leaving 13 bases between. Germline V gene data show CDR1 as MNHEY and CDR2 as SMNVEV (reference sequence). The CDR3 length is 14 residues. The CDR3 nucleotides are TGTGCCAGCAGAACCCTCCCCTCAAATGAAAAACTGTTTTTT. It is translated as CASRTLPSNEKLFF.